The sequence of this T cell receptor beta chain was determined in a study of shared clonotypes between healthy human individuals. Each donor was a Caucasian adult residing in Nashville, Tennessee. Generated by immunoSEQ multiplex PCR, the TCRdb table keeps only in-frame clones and is missing some. The sample yields approximately 1,500,000 clones, under 99% seen once. Per the germline V gene, CDR1 is SGHRS and CDR2 is YFSETQ. Trimming removed 2 bases from V and 0 bases from J; junction bases left unmatched: 7. This CDR3 is built from 17 residues. Input material: naive CD4+ T cells sorted from blood. Subset in this sample: CD45RA+ positively selected. The J gene is TRBJ2-1, the V gene TRBV5-1, with TRBD1 matching over 8 bases. The TCR originated in a man aged 25-45 years in good health. The CDR3 DNA follows: TGCGCCAGCAGCTTTTTCACAGGGGGGAGCTCCTACAATGAGCAGTTCTTC. Its translation is CASSFFTGGSSYNEQFF.